The rows below give T cell receptor beta chains drawn from one sample of a study of post-analysis software for immune sequencing data. One entry per CDR3 protein results from TCRdb running MiXCR on the PCR reads. The profile shows about 820,000 distinct CDR3 sequences, approximately 50% of them singletons. The specimen sequenced was blood. The receptors come from a girl aged 5-17 years with multiple sclerosis. The conserved cysteine and the conserved F or W are not part of the CDR3 here. Fields, in order: V gene, CDR3 protein.

TRBV29-1,SVDVSNSYEQY
TRBV6-5,ASSYGGLVESSYNSPLH
TRBV5-5,ASSFGTTLDPETQY
TRBV7-9,ASSPGARSRGNEQF
TRBV7-2,ASSPSGGGGYEQY
TRBV29-1,SGMDYRAQY
TRBV10-3,AISQPSSGRQYEQY
TRBV7-8,ASSLARRQGAGEQY
TRBV5-1,ASSLEAGVSIETQY
TRBV4-1,ASSQPLAIARAEQF
TRBV6-1,ASSNRNEQY
TRBV27,ASSVNSNSNQPQH
TRBV2,ASTGGTTYQETQY
TRBV29-1,SVERQISYNEQF
TRBV20-1,SARDSALDTEAF
TRBV6-4,ASSDQAGGEWNEQF
TRBV7-9,ASAYGEGTEAF
TRBV11-2,ASSLGRGAREQY
TRBV4-1,ASSQGGNSYEQY
TRBV6-1,ASSEARYTSYEQY
TRBV29-1,SARTGGVYGYT
TRBV20-1,SARFGQGASKNIQY
TRBV7-2,ASSAGRGEQY
TRBV5-1,ASSPGTAGGANVLT
TRBV5-1,ASSLVGARYNEQF
TRBV12-3/TRBV12-4,ASSPQGFDEQY
TRBV10-3,AIMRGGGGYGYT
TRBV7-2,ASFPGLGNSGANVLT
TRBV29-1,SVEGLRGNEQY
TRBV10-3,AISPATSGIETQY
TRBV12-3/TRBV12-4,ASNIEGSHQETQY
TRBV20-1,SARKDGPANEQY